This T cell receptor beta chain was captured in a study of T cell changes during pregnancy in multiple sclerosis. The CDR3 has 15 residues. Trimming stripped 6 bases from V and 6 bases from J, with 17 bases between. Germline values: CDR1 MDHEN, CDR2 SYDVKM. The protocol was immunoSEQ multiplex PCR, while the TCRdb copy is restricted to in-frame clones and leaves out a portion. The sample includes about 120,000 clones, about 93% of them seen just once. The sequence derives from a female donor with multiple sclerosis, enrolled in a pregnancy study. V is TRBV28 and J is TRBJ2-2; TRBD2 might be the D (6 bases). Sequencing used peripheral blood, obtained before pregnancy. CDR3 in DNA: TGTGCCAGCAGCCTTGGAGGGATGCTGGCCGGGGAGCTGTTTTTT. The encoded protein is CASSLGGMLAGELFF.